This T cell receptor beta chain was found in a study of OX40 agonist ivuxolimab in advanced cancers. Some clones are missing from TCRdb's copy, which holds only in-frame ones; the method was immunoSEQ multiplex PCR. The sample has 40,000 to 45,000 clones; 86% are singletons. The sampling schedule covered blood at baseline, cycle 4 day 1, and cycle 7 day 1. The germline gives CDR1 SGHDN, CDR2 FVKESK. CDR3 length equals 14 residues. The V segment lost 4 bases and the J segment 7 bases; nucleotides outside the gene matches: 6. The genes are TRBV14 and TRBJ2-1; TRBD2 aligns across 8 bases. Sequenced material: CD4+ or CD8+ T cells sorted from blood, taken in a trial of the OX40 agonist ivuxolimab. The receptor comes from an adult with an advanced solid tumor such as melanoma, head and neck, liver or kidney cancer. CDR3 DNA: TGTGCCAGCAGCCCCACGGGACTAGTAAATGAGCAGTTCTTC. Translated, it gives CASSPTGLVNEQFF.